This T cell receptor beta chain was documented in a study of blood T cell repertoires in COVID-19. The length of the CDR3 is 12 residues. The J segment lost 4 bases and the V segment lost 10 bases, leaving 5 bases of the junction unmatched. Clones were read by immunoSEQ multiplex PCR, and TCRdb kept only the in-frame ones, dropping some. Of 200,000 to 300,000 clones in the sample, roughly 86% were seen once. This clonotype was sampled from a woman aged 60-75 years with COVID-19, enrolled during active disease. Sequencing input: peripheral blood. The J gene is TRBJ1-1, the V gene TRBV12-3 or TRBV12-4, with TRBD1 identical over 8 bases. The CDR3 here is CATYRGFTEAFF. The CDR3 bases are TGTGCCACCTACAGGGGGTTCACTGAAGCTTTCTTT.